This T cell receptor (beta chain) emerged from a study of blood T cell repertoires in COVID-19. Participants' own reports of clinical history determined their cohort assignment. The V end lost 2 bases, the J end lost 7 bases, and 11 bases lay between the germline ends. The CDR3 has 13 residues. Germline loops: CDR1 LGHDT, CDR2 YNNKEL (reference sequence). Under the authors' procedure: Estimates of nucleated cell counts were drawn from the amplification of reference gene primers. Repertoires were generated with immunoSEQ multiplex PCR, while TCRdb's copy carries only in-frame clones and drops some. The V and J calls and clone size come from that table; D and trimming were worked out from the DNA. Of about 270,000 clones in the sample, less than 95% are singletons; the top ten hold around 2.8%.

The sample comprised PBMCs or T cells enriched from blood (not recorded which). The chain combines TRBV3-1 (or the pseudogene TRBV3-2) with TRBJ1-1; D remains unclear. The clonotype originates from a man aged 35-49 years who had been exposed to COVID-19. The CDR3 sequence: CASSQTGRVEAFF. The CDR3 DNA reads as TGTGCCAGCAGCCAAACCGGGAGGGTTGAAGCTTTCTTT.